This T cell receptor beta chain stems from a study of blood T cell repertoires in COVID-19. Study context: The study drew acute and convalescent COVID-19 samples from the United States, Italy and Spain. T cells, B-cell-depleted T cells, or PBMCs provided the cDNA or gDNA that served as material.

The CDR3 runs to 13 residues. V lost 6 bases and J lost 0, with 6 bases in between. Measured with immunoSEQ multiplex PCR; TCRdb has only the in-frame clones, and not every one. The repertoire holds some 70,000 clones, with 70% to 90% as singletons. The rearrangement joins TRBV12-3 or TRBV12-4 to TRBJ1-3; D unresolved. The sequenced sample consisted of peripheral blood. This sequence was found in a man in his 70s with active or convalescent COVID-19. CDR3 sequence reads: CASSFPSGNTIYF. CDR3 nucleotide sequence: TGTGCCAGCAGCTTCCCCTCTGGAAACACCATATATTTT.